Listed below are T cell receptor beta chains from one sample, sequenced in a study of response to subunit inactivated influenza vaccine. TCRdb recomputed calls from the RT-PCR reads with MiXCR, one row per CDR3 protein. The sample shows approximately 700,000 distinct CDR3 sequences, more than 11% of them seen only once. Material: PBMCs from blood, obtained 14 days before vaccination. The origin of the receptors is a man in his fifties who received an inactivated influenza vaccine. Each CDR3 is given with its conserved first and last residue. Fields, in order: D gene, clone size, V gene, J gene, CDR3 DNA, CDR3 protein. The D gene is left open where the match is weak. Expanded clones get a size class; other rows say once, few or many, or leave the size out.

d_gene: -; abundance: -; v_gene: TRBV12-3/TRBV12-4; j_gene: TRBJ1-1; CDR3nt: TGTGCCAGCACCTTAGCGGGAGGAGCTTTCTTT; CDR3aa: CASTLAGGAFF
d_gene: TRBD1; abundance: few; v_gene: TRBV29-1; j_gene: TRBJ1-5; CDR3nt: TGCAGCGTCCGACAGGGGGAGGCTCAGCCCCAGCATTTT; CDR3aa: CSVRQGEAQPQHF
d_gene: -; abundance: -; v_gene: TRBV4-3; j_gene: TRBJ2-1; CDR3nt: TGCGCCAGCAGCCAGATAGAATACAATGAGCAGTTCTTC; CDR3aa: CASSQIEYNEQFF
d_gene: -; abundance: few; v_gene: TRBV20-1; j_gene: TRBJ2-1; CDR3nt: TGCAGTGCTAGAGATCGGGGCAGGGCGTCCTACAATGAGCAGTTCTTC; CDR3aa: CSARDRGRASYNEQFF
d_gene: -; abundance: few; v_gene: TRBV20-1; j_gene: TRBJ2-7; CDR3nt: TGCAGTGCTCCCTCGGCCAGCAGGGTCTACGAGCAGTACTTC; CDR3aa: CSAPSASRVYEQYF
d_gene: -; abundance: few; v_gene: TRBV6-1; j_gene: TRBJ2-2; CDR3nt: TGTGCCAGCAGCGACACCTACCCCACCGGGGAGCTGTTTTTT; CDR3aa: CASSDTYPTGELFF
d_gene: -; abundance: -; v_gene: TRBV3-1; j_gene: TRBJ2-7; CDR3nt: TGTGCCAGCAGCCATGGTCGTTACGAGCAGTACTTC; CDR3aa: CASSHGRYEQYF
d_gene: TRBD1; abundance: many; v_gene: TRBV11-2; j_gene: TRBJ2-1; CDR3nt: TGTGCCAGCAGCTTAGTCGGGACAGGCTCCTACAATGAGCAGTTCTTC; CDR3aa: CASSLVGTGSYNEQFF
d_gene: TRBD2; abundance: -; v_gene: TRBV2; j_gene: TRBJ2-5; CDR3nt: TGTGCCAGCAGTGAATATCTGGGACTAGCGGCCCAGGTTAGAGAGACCCAGTACTTC; CDR3aa: CASSEYLGLAAQVRETQYF
d_gene: TRBD1; abundance: -; v_gene: TRBV7-9; j_gene: TRBJ2-1; CDR3nt: TGTGCCAGCAGACCCGGGACAGGCTTATACAATGAGCAGTTCTTC; CDR3aa: CASRPGTGLYNEQFF
d_gene: -; abundance: -; v_gene: TRBV20-1; j_gene: TRBJ2-1; CDR3nt: TGCAGTGCTAGGGGAGTTTACAATGAGCAGTTCTTC; CDR3aa: CSARGVYNEQFF
d_gene: TRBD1; abundance: few; v_gene: TRBV6-2/TRBV6-3; j_gene: TRBJ1-5; CDR3nt: TGTGCCAGCAGGGGGACAGGGATTAACAATCAGCCCCAGCATTTT; CDR3aa: CASRGTGINNQPQHF
d_gene: -; abundance: -; v_gene: TRBV6-5; j_gene: TRBJ2-2; CDR3nt: TGTGCCAGCAGTTACTCGGGGCCGGCCACCGGGGAGCTGTTTTTT; CDR3aa: CASSYSGPATGELFF
d_gene: -; abundance: -; v_gene: TRBV11-2; j_gene: TRBJ2-3; CDR3nt: TGTGCCAGCAGCTTATTCGTCACAGATACGCAGTATTTT; CDR3aa: CASSLFVTDTQYF
d_gene: TRBD1; abundance: -; v_gene: TRBV4-1; j_gene: TRBJ2-7; CDR3nt: TGCGCCAGCAGCCAAGATCACGACAGGGGGTGGTACGAGCAGTACTTC; CDR3aa: CASSQDHDRGWYEQYF
d_gene: -; abundance: few; v_gene: TRBV18; j_gene: TRBJ2-2; CDR3nt: TGTGCCAGCTCACCTCCAGGGGCGAACACCGGGGAGCTGTTTTTT; CDR3aa: CASSPPGANTGELFF
d_gene: -; abundance: -; v_gene: TRBV4-2; j_gene: TRBJ2-1; CDR3nt: TGTGCCAGCAGCCCACTCGCGGGTACCTCGGGGGATGAGCAGTTCTTC; CDR3aa: CASSPLAGTSGDEQFF
d_gene: TRBD2; abundance: few; v_gene: TRBV9; j_gene: TRBJ2-5; CDR3nt: TGTGCCAGCAGCGTAGCTTTTGGACTAGCGGAGACCCAGTACTTC; CDR3aa: CASSVAFGLAETQYF
d_gene: -; abundance: many; v_gene: TRBV11-2; j_gene: TRBJ1-5; CDR3nt: TGTGCCAGCAGTTTGGGTAGATCCAATCAGCCCCAGCATTTT; CDR3aa: CASSLGRSNQPQHF
d_gene: TRBD2; abundance: -; v_gene: TRBV11-2; j_gene: TRBJ2-1; CDR3nt: TGTGCCAGCAGCTTTAGCGGGAGGCCCCTGGATGAGCAGTTCTTC; CDR3aa: CASSFSGRPLDEQFF
d_gene: TRBD2; abundance: few; v_gene: TRBV5-1; j_gene: TRBJ2-3; CDR3nt: TGCGCCAGCAGACGGGCTAGCGGGGGCCTAGCGGATACGCAGTATTTT; CDR3aa: CASRRASGGLADTQYF
d_gene: -; abundance: few; v_gene: TRBV7-9; j_gene: TRBJ2-1; CDR3nt: TGTGCCAGCAGCCCCCCGGCGGGATACGCCCGATTCAATGAGCAGTTCTTC; CDR3aa: CASSPPAGYARFNEQFF